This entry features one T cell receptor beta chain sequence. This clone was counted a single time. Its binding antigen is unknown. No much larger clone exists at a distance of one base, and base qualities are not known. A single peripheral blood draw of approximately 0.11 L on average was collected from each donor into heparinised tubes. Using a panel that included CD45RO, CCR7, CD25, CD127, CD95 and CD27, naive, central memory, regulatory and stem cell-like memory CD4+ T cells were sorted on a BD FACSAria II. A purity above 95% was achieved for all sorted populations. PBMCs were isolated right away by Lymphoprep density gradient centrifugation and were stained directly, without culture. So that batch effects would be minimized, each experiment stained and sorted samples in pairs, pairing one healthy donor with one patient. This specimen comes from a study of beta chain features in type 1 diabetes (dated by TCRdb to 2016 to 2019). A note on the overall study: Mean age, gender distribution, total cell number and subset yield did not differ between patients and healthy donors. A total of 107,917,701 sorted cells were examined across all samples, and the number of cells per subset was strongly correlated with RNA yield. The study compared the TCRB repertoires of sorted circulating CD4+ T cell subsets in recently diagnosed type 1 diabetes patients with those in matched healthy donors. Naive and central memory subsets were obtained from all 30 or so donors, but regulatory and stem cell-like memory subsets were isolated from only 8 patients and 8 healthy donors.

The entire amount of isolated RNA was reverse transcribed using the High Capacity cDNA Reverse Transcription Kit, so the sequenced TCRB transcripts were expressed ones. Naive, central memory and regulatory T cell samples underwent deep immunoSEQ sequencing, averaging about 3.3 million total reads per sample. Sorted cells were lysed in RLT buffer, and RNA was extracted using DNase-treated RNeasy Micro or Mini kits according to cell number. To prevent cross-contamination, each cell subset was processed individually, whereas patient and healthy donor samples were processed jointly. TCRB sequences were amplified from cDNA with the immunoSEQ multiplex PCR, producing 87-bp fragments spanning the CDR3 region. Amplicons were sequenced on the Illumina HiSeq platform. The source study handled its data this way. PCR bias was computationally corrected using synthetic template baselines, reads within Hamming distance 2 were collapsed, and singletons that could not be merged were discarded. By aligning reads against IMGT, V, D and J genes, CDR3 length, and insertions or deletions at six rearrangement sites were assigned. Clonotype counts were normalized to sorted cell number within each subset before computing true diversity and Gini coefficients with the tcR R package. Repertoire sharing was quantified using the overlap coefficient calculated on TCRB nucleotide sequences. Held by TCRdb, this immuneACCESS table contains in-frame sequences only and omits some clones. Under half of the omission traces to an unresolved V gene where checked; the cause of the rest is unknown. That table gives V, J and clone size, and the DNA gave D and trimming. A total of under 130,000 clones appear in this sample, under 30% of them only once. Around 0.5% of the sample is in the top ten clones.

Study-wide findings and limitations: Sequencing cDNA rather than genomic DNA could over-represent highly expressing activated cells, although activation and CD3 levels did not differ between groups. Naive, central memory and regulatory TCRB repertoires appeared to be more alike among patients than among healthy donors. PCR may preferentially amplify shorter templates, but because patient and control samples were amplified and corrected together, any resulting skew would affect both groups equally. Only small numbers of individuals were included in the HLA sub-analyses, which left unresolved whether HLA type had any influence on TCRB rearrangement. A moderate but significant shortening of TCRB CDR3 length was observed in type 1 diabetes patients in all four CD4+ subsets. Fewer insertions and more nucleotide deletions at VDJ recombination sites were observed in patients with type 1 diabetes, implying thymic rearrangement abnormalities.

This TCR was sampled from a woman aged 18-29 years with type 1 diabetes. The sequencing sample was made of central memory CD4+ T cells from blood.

The CDR3 region: CASSEGSSYEQYF. Here is the DNA: TGTGCCAGCAGTGAAGGGAGCTCCTACGAGCAGTACTTC. This receptor chain uses TRBV2 and TRBJ2-7, with the D gene too uncertain to name. V lost 1 base and J lost 0 bases; the stretch between them is 4 bases long. Reading the germline V gene gives CDR1 SNHLY and CDR2 FYNNEI. The CDR3 holds 13 amino acids from the cysteine to the phenylalanine. The only DNA kept is the CDR3, 39 bases in frame from the first base.